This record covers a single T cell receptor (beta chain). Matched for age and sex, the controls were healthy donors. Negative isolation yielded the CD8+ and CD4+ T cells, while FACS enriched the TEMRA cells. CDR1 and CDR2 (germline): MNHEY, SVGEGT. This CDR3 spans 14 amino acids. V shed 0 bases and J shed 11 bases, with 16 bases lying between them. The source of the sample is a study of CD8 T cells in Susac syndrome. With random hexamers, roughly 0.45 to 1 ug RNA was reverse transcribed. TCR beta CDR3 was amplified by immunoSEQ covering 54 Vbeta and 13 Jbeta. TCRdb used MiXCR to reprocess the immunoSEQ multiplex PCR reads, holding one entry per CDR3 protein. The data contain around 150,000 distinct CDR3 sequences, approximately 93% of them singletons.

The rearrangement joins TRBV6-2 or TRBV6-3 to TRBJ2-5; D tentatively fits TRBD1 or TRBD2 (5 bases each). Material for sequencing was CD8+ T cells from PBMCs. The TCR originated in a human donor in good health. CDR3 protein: CASSYSRTWGRQYF. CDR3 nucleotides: TGTGCCAGCAGTTACTCCCGGACTTGGGGACGACAGTACTTC.